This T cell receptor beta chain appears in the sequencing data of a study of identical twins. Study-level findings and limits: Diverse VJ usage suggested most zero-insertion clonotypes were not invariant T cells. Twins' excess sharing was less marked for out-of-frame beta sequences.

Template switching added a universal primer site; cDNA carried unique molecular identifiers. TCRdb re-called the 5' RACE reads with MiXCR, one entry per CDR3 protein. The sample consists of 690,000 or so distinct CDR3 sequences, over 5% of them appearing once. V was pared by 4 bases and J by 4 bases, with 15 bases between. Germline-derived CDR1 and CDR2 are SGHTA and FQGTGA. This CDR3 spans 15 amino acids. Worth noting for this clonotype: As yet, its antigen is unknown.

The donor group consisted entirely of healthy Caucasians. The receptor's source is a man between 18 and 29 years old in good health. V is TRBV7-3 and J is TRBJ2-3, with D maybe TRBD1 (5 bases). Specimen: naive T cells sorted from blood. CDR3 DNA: TGTGCCAGCAGCTCACCCGCGGACAATTCAGATACGCAGTATTTT. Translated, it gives CASSSPADNSDTQYF.